This passage covers 16 T cell receptor beta chains from one sample sequenced in a study of metastatic and nonmetastatic thyroid tumors. MiXCR reprocessed the PCR reads for TCRdb. The table lists roughly 90,000 clones, more than 13% of them singletons, with around 3.3% in the top ten. Thyroid surgery was preceded by no treatment in any patient. Input material: blood. Receptor source: a female donor with papillary thyroid cancer or a benign thyroid nodule (not recorded which). Some clones in this sample may be carry-over from other donors' samples.

Concerning this clone itself: A junction end diverges from the germline sequence, so it may reflect a read error. The CDR3 here is CVSSQDGGDTPGNTEAFF. The CDR3 DNA sequence: TGTGTCAGCAGCCAAGATGGAGGGGACACACCAGGGAACACTGAAGCTTTCTTT. V usage is TRBV3-1 and J usage is TRBJ1-1; a weak D match, TRBD1 (6 bases). CDR1 is LGHDT and CDR2 is YNNKEL in the germline V gene (reference sequence). The CDR3 runs 18 residues.

This clone was counted ten times or more. Here the CDR3 reads CASAPAGSPGYTF. Written as DNA, the CDR3 is TGCGCCAGCGCCCCGGCAGGTTCGCCTGGCTACACCTTC. The chain joins TRBV5-1 to TRBJ1-2; D gene ambiguous. V gave up 7 bases and J gave up 7 bases, with 17 bases separating them. The CDR3 contains 13 residues. Germline V gene sequence: CDR1 SGHRS, CDR2 YFSETQ.

This clone was recorded at least ten times. The chain has TRBV19 and TRBJ2-1; 8 nucleotides line up with TRBD2. The CDR3 loop spans 17 amino acids. V lost 3 bases, J lost 4 bases, and 11 bases stayed unmatched. CDR1 is LNHDA and CDR2 is SQIVND in the germline V gene (reference sequence). This CDR3 reads CASSMVQGGGRYNEQFF. In DNA form, the CDR3 reads TGTGCCAGTAGTATGGTCCAAGGCGGGGGGCGTTACAATGAGCAGTTCTTC. Supplemented by reference TRBV19 and TRBJ2-1, the full variable domain reads DGGITQSPKYLFRKEGQNVTLSCEQNLNHDAMYWYRQDPGQGLRLIYYSQIVNDFQKGDIAEGYSVSREKKESFPLTVTSAQKNPTAFYLCASSMVQGGGRYNEQFFGPGTRLTVL.

As regards this clone: Compared with germline, one end of the junction differs, possibly owing to a read error. This chain joins TRBV5-1 and TRBJ2-7; D is tentatively TRBD1 or TRBD2 (5 bases each). This CDR3 region has 16 residues. Germline loops: CDR1 SGHRS, CDR2 YFSETQ. The CDR3 DNA follows: TGCGCCAGCAGCTTGGAGGTCCAGGATGCCTGGGACGAGCATTACTTC. Translation: CASSLEVQDAWDEHYF.

This clone was detected many times. The chain combines TRBV9 with TRBJ2-7; D gene uncertain. The germline CDR1 and CDR2 sequences are SGDLS and YYNGEE. The CDR3 covers 10 residues. V lost 3 bases and J lost 3, with 1 base in between. The CDR3 sequence is CASSDYEQYF. The CDR3 DNA is TGTGCCAGCAGCGACTACGAGCAGTACTTC.

This clone came up a few times. This chain uses TRBV6-5 with TRBJ1-2, with 8 bases lining up with TRBD1. This CDR3 has 17 amino acids. Germline CDR1 is MNHEY and CDR2 is SVGAGI. Germline trimming cut 5 bases from V and 1 base from J; bases unmatched to any gene: 12. The CDR3 nucleotides are TGTGCCAGCAGTCCCCAGACAGGGGCTACGTTTAACTATGGCTACACCTTC. Its protein is CASSPQTGATFNYGYTF.

This clone was observed a few times. The CDR3 loop reads CASSFEGQTSGYTF. CDR3 in DNA: TGTGCCAGCAGTTTCGAGGGACAGACGAGTGGCTACACCTTC. The V gene is TRBV6-5, the J gene TRBJ1-2, with TRBD1 matching over 7 bases. Germline CDR1 and CDR2: MNHEY and SVGAGI. The trim removed 4 bases at V and 7 bases at J, leaving 9 bases unmatched. CDR3 length: 14 residues.

This clone has at least ten counts. The chain has TRBV27 and TRBJ1-5; no definite D call. From germline, CDR1 is MNHEY and CDR2 SMNVEV (reference sequence). This CDR3 spans 14 amino acids. Trimming left V 4 bases short and J 0 bases short, with 7 bases between. The CDR3 spells CASSWQYSNQPQHF. CDR3 bases: TGTGCCAGCAGTTGGCAATATAGCAATCAGCCCCAGCATTTT.

This clone was counted many times. The chain couples TRBV9 to TRBJ2-5; D tentatively reads TRBD1 or TRBD2 (6 bases each). The V end was cut by 0 bases, the J end by 5 bases, with 11 bases between. This CDR3 has 14 amino acids. Germline V gene lookup returns CDR1 SGDLS and CDR2 YYNGEE. The CDR3 sequence is CASSVEGGRETQYF. CDR3 DNA sequence: TGTGCCAGCAGCGTAGAGGGGGGTAGGGAGACCCAGTACTTC.

In its sample, this clone was seen many times. This chain links TRBV28 with TRBJ2-4; D gene unclear. The length of the CDR3 is 15 residues. V shed 2 bases and J shed 3 bases, with 11 bases lying between them. Germline CDR1 reads MDHEN; CDR2 reads SYDVKM. The DNA for the CDR3 is TGTGCCAGCAGTTTACTTACACGTAGCAAAAACATTCAGTACTTC. Amino acid sequence: CASSLLTRSKNIQYF. Together with reference TRBV28 and TRBJ2-4, the CDR3 gives the full variable domain: DVKVTQSSRYLVKRTGEKVFLECVQDMDHENMFWYRQDPGLGLRLIYFSYDVKMKEKGDIPEGYSVSREKKERFSLILESASTNQTSMYLCASSLLTRSKNIQYFGAGTRLSVL.

The table lists this clone with many counts. This chain links TRBV4-1 with TRBJ1-1; a possible D gene is TRBD1 (6 bases). The CDR3 runs 15 residues. The ends were cut back, 4 bases at V and 4 bases at J, with 16 bases in the middle. The germline V gene encodes CDR1 MGHRA and CDR2 YSYEKL. CDR3 coding DNA: TGCGCCAGCAGCCCGGGTGTTGGGGGGGCCACTGAAGCTTTCTTT. Protein product: CASSPGVGGATEAFF.

This clone showed up many times. V and J are TRBV7-9 and TRBJ1-1; tentatively, D is TRBD1 (5 bases). Germline V gene lookup returns CDR1 SEHNR and CDR2 FQNEAQ (reference sequence). Trimming cost V 6 bases and J 4 bases, with 12 bases left between them. The CDR3 length is 13 residues. This CDR3 is CASRPGGGTEAFF. In DNA form, the CDR3 reads TGTGCCAGCAGACCCGGGGGAGGCACTGAAGCTTTCTTT.

This clone turned up a few times. The V call is TRBV12-3 or TRBV12-4, the J call TRBJ2-3; the D is unclear. V was clipped by 7 bases and J by 5 bases, with 16 bases between them. The CDR3 loop spans 14 amino acids. The CDR3 coding sequence is TGTGCCAGCATTTTTATCAGTGGGCAAGATACGCAGTATTTT. This translates into CASIFISGQDTQYF.

For this clone: One junction end disagrees with the germline gene, perhaps due to a read error. The V gene is TRBV20-1, the J gene TRBJ2-3, with TRBD2 as a possible D gene (7 bases). CDR3 length: 15 residues. Looked up from germline, CDR1 is DFQATT and CDR2 is SNEGSKA (reference sequence). As DNA, the CDR3 is TGCAGTACTAGTCCTCGTAGGGGGAGGGGAGATACGCAGTATTTT. This gives the protein CSTSPRRGRGDTQYF.

This clone has ten or more counts. The genes are TRBV30 and TRBJ1-4; D may be TRBD1 (5 bases). CDR1 is GTSNPN, CDR2 SVGIG, per germline (reference sequence). CDR3 length: 16 amino acids. Trimming removed 2 bases at V and 8 bases at J, with 21 bases between. CDR3 loop: CAWSYGWDGYTEKLFF. The CDR3 coding sequence is TGTGCCTGGAGTTATGGGTGGGACGGTTACACCGAAAAACTGTTTTTT.

The sample holds many counts of this clone. This chain links TRBV13 with TRBJ1-1; no definite D call. Trimming removed 3 bases from V and 1 base from J, with 6 bases in between. Looked up from germline, CDR1 is PRHDT and CDR2 is FYEKMQ (reference sequence). This CDR3 is 13 amino acids long. In DNA form, the CDR3 reads TGTGCCAGCAGCTTTCCAGGGAACACTGAAGCTTTCTTT. Protein product: CASSFPGNTEAFF.